A selection of T cell receptor beta chains follows, all from one sample in a study of T cells after yellow fever vaccination. One entry per CDR3 protein results from TCRdb running MiXCR on the 5' RACE reads. The sample includes about 150,000 distinct CDR3 sequences, about 7% of them seen just once. Sequenced material: CD4+ T cells sorted from PBMCs, taken 10 days after the yellow fever booster vaccination. The source of these receptors is a man aged 25-45 years who received the YFV17D yellow fever vaccine. The CDR3 runs from the conserved cysteine through the conserved F or W. The order of the fields is D gene, J gene, V gene, clone size, CDR3 DNA, CDR3 protein. A D gene is named only where the DNA matches it firmly. Some rows have no size entry. The others give once, few or many, or a class for an expanded clone.

- TRBJ2-7 TRBV10-3 many TGTGCCATCAGTGAGTCGAGACTAGTCGGGGCCTACGAGCAGTACTTC CAISESRLVGAYEQYF
- TRBJ1-2 TRBV20-1 many TGCAGTGCTACGGACCAGGGACTATCTGGCTACACCTTC CSATDQGLSGYTF
TRBD1 TRBJ2-5 TRBV19 many TGTGCCAGTAGTAGTGGACAGGCCCAAGAGACCCAGTACTTC CASSSGQAQETQYF
- TRBJ2-3 TRBV3-1 few TGTGCCAGCAGCCAAGATCCTTCAGGGACAAGCTCGCGTCGTACGCAGTATTTT CASSQDPSGTSSRRTQYF
- TRBJ2-5 TRBV28 - TGTGCCAGCAGTACCTCCGGGAAGAAAGAAGAGACCCAGTACTTC CASSTSGKKEETQYF
- TRBJ2-5 TRBV5-3 - TGTGCCAGAAGCTTGGTGGGCGGCGGGTTTGAGACCCAGTACTTC CARSLVGGGFETQYF
- TRBJ2-5 TRBV7-9 few TGTGCCAGCAGTCCGAGGATCGAGGGCCAAGAGACCCAGTACTTC CASSPRIEGQETQYF
TRBD2 TRBJ2-1 TRBV28 many TGTGCCAGCAGACCTAGCGGGAGTACCTATGAGCAGTTCTTC CASRPSGSTYEQFF
- TRBJ2-3 TRBV29-1 many TGCAGCGGCCTACGACCGAACACAGATACGCAGTATTTT CSGLRPNTDTQYF
- TRBJ1-3 TRBV12-3/TRBV12-4 many TGTGCCAGCAGGCGAGAAAGCGGGACGCCTGGAAACACCATATATTTT CASRRESGTPGNTIYF
- TRBJ1-2 TRBV28 many TGTGCCTGTCCCGGGACTGACTATGGCTACACCTTC CACPGTDYGYTF
TRBD1 TRBJ1-6 TRBV7-2 many TGTGCCAGCAGCTCCGGGACAGGGTTGTCACCCTTCCACTTT CASSSGTGLSPFHF
- TRBJ2-1 TRBV7-2 few TGTGCCAGCAGCCCCCTTCTCAACACCAGCGAGCAGTTCTTC CASSPLLNTSEQFF
- TRBJ1-5 TRBV12-3/TRBV12-4 many TGTGCCAGCCGGGGACACGGGACCGCCAATCAGCCCCAGCATTTT CASRGHGTANQPQHF
- TRBJ2-7 TRBV21-1 many TGTGCCAGCATCGGAAGGCGGTGCGGGGAGTACGAGCAGTACTTC CASIGRRCGEYEQYF
- TRBJ2-3 TRBV7-2 many TGTGCCAGCAGCCCCCGGGGCAGCACAGATACGCAGTATTTT CASSPRGSTDTQYF
- TRBJ2-5 TRBV15 few TGTGCCACCAGCGGATACCGCGGGGAGACCCAGTACTTC CATSGYRGETQYF
TRBD1 TRBJ2-1 TRBV4-1 many TGCGCCAGCAGCCTCTCTGCGGGACAGGGGGCCTTGGAGCAGTTCTTC CASSLSAGQGALEQFF
- TRBJ2-7 TRBV27 - TGTGCCAGCAGTACCACTTCCCAAGAGGGAAGTCACGAGCAGTACTTC CASSTTSQEGSHEQYF
- TRBJ2-3 TRBV9 - TGTGCCAGCAGCGTGAAGGGGGGGTCAGATACGCAGTATTTT CASSVKGGSDTQYF
- TRBJ2-6 TRBV5-1 few TGCGCAGGAAGTGAGGGCAGTGGGGCCAACGTCCTGACTTTC CAGSEGSGANVLTF
- TRBJ2-7 TRBV5-1 many TGCGCCAGCAGCTTGGGGTTTTTGAGTTCCTACGAGCAGTACTTC CASSLGFLSSYEQYF
- TRBJ2-1 TRBV7-2 many TGTGCCAGCAGCCGATCGACTAGCAATGAGCAGTTCTTC CASSRSTSNEQFF
TRBD2 TRBJ2-7 TRBV7-2 many TGTGCCAGCAGCTCCCGGACTAGCGGGAGAGCAAGAAACGAGCAGTACTTC CASSSRTSGRARNEQYF
- TRBJ2-2 TRBV5-4 few TGTGCCAGCAGCTTGGGGGAAACCGGGGAGCTGTTTTTT CASSLGETGELFF
- TRBJ2-4 TRBV5-1 few TGCGCCAGCAGCTTGAGCGCCTCTGGTTTGGCCAAAAACATTCAGTACTTC CASSLSASGLAKNIQYF
TRBD1 TRBJ1-1 TRBV25-1 many TGTGCCAGCAGTAAGGGACAGAAGAACACTGAAGCTTTCTTT CASSKGQKNTEAFF
TRBD2 TRBJ2-3 TRBV7-2 many TGTGCCAGCAGCTTATTCCTAGCGGGACCTAGCACAGATACGCAGTATTTT CASSLFLAGPSTDTQYF
TRBD2 TRBJ2-4 TRBV6-2/TRBV6-3 - TGTGCCAGCAGTTACCAACGTGGGACTAGTGGATTCATTCAGTACTTC CASSYQRGTSGFIQYF
- TRBJ1-1 TRBV18 - TGTGCCAGCTCACCGATGAACACTGGAGCTTTCTTT CASSPMNTGAFF
- TRBJ2-6 TRBV6-2/TRBV6-3 few TGTGCCAGCAGGACCTCCACCGGGGCCAACGTCCTGACTTTC CASRTSTGANVLTF
TRBD2 TRBJ2-3 TRBV10-1 few TGCGCCAGCAGTGAGGGGCTAGCGGGAGGAACAGATACGCAGTATTTT CASSEGLAGGTDTQYF
TRBD2 TRBJ2-7 TRBV5-5 many TGTGCCAGCAGCCCTTACCGGGGGGACGAGCAGTACTTC CASSPYRGDEQYF
TRBD2 TRBJ2-1 TRBV12-3/TRBV12-4 many TGTGCCAGCAGGGAGGGACTAGCGGATGAGCAGTTCTTC CASREGLADEQFF
- TRBJ2-5 TRBV7-9 - TGTGCCAGCAGCTCGGATCGAGGGAAAGAGACCCAGTACTTC CASSSDRGKETQYF
- TRBJ1-5 TRBV5-1 many TGCGCCAGCAGCGCCGGAGACGGGGGCGAGGGAGGACAGCCCCAGCATTTT CASSAGDGGEGGQPQHF